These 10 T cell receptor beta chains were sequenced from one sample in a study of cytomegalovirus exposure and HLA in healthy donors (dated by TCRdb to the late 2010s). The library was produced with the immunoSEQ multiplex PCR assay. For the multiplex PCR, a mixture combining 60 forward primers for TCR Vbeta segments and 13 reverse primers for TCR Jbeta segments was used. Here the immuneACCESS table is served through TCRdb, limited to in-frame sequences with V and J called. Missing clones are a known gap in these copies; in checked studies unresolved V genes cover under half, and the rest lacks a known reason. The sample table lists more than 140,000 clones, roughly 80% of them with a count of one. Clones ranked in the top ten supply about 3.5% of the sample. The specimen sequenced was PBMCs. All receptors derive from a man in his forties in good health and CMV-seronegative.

The CDR3 sequence: CASSFRQEINLNYGYTF. DNA for the CDR3: TGTGCCAGCAGCTTCCGACAGGAGATAAACCTGAACTATGGCTACACCTTC. The rearrangement uses TRBV7-9 and TRBJ1-2, with a possible D match to TRBD1 (6 bases). This CDR3 has 17 amino acids. V lost 3 bases, J lost 2 bases, and 19 bases lay in between. Germline values: CDR1 SEHNR, CDR2 FQNEAQ (reference sequence).

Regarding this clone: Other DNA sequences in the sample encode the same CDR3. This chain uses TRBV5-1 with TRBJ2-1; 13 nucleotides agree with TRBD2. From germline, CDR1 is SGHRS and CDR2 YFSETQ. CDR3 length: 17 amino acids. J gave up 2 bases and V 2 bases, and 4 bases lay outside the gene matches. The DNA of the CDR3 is TGCGCCAGCAGCTTTGGGACTAGCGGGGCCCCCTACAATGAGCAGTTCTTC. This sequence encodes CASSFGTSGAPYNEQFF.

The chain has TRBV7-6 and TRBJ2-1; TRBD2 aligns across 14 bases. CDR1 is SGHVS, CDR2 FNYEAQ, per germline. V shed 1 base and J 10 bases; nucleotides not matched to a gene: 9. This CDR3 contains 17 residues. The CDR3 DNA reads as TGTGCCAGCAGCTTAGAAGGGGGACTAGCGGGGGTCGGCGAGCAGTTCTTC. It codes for CASSLEGGLAGVGEQFF.

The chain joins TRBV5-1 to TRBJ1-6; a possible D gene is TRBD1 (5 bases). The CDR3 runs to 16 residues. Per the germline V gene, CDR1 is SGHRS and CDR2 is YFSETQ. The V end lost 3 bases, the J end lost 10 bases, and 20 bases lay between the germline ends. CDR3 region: CASSSDGGLRGSPLHF. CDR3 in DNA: TGCGCCAGCAGCTCCGACGGGGGGTTGCGGGGATCACCCCTCCACTTT.

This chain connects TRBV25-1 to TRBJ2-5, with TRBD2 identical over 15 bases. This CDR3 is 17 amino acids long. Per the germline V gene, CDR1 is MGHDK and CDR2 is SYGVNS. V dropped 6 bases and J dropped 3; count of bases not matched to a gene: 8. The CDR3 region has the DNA TGTGCCAGCAGGGAGGGACTAGCGGGGGGCGTAGAAGAGACCCAGTACTTC. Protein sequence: CASREGLAGGVEETQYF.

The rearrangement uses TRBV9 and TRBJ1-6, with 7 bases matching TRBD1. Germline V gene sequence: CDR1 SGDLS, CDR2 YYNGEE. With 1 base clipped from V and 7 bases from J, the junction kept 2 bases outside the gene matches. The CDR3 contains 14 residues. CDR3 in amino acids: CASSVTGVNSPLHF. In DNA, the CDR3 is TGTGCCAGCAGCGTAACAGGGGTGAATTCACCCCTCCACTTT.

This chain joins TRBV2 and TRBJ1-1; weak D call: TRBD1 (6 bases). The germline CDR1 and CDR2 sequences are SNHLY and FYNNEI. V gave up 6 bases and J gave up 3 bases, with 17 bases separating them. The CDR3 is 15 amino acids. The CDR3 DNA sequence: TGTGCCAGCAGACATGACAGGCTTCGCCACACTGAAGCTTTCTTT. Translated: CASRHDRLRHTEAFF.

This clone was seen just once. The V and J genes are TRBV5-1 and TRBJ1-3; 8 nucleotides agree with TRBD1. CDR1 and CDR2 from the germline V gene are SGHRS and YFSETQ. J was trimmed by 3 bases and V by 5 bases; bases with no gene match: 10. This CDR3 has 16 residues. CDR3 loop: CASSIESGGYGNTIYF. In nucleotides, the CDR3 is TGCGCCAGCAGTATAGAATCAGGGGGCTATGGAAACACCATATATTTT.

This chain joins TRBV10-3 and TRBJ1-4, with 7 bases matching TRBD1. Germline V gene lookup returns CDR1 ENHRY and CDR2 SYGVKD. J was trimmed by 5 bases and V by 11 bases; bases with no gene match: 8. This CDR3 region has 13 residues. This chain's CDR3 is CASRQGGNEKLFF. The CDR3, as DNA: TGTGCCTCAAGACAGGGCGGGAATGAAAAACTGTTTTTT.

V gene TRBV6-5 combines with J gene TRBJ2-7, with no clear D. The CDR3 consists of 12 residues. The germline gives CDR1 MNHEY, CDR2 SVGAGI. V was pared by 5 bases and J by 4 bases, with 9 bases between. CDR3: CASSPQVYEQYF. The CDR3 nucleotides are TGTGCCAGCAGTCCGCAGGTATACGAGCAGTACTTC.